This entry lists 17 T cell receptor beta chains sequenced from one sample in a study of T cells after posttransplantation cyclophosphamide. Method: immunoSEQ multiplex PCR; TCRdb's copy keeps in-frame clones and lacks some. The profile covers 3,000 or so clones, none occurring a single time. Treatment was busulfan-fludarabine conditioning, a marrow graft, and cyclophosphamide on days +3 and +4. The source material was PBMCs, sampled after allogeneic stem cell transplant with posttransplant cyclophosphamide. These receptors came from a female patient aged 45-65 years who received an allogeneic stem cell transplant from a related donor, was CMV-positive, and had no GVHD. The graft donor may have given rise to some T cells.

In its sample, this clone was seen many times. The rearrangement joins TRBV5-1 to TRBJ2-1; D perhaps matches TRBD1 (6 bases). CDR1 is SGHRS and CDR2 is YFSETQ in the germline V gene. CDR3 size: 16 residues. V was shortened by 5 bases and J by 0 bases, with 15 bases between the two germline ends. The CDR3 nucleotides read TGCGCCAGCAGAAGGACAGATTTTAGCTCCTACAATGAGCAGTTCTTC. It codes for CASRRTDFSSYNEQFF.

The sample holds many counts of this clone. This chain links TRBV6-1 with TRBJ1-1; D gene uncertain. From germline, CDR1 is MNHNS and CDR2 SASEGT. CDR3 size: 13 residues. The V end lost 3 bases, the J end lost 1 base, and 6 bases lay between the germline ends. The chain's CDR3 is CASSEQKNTEAFF. The CDR3 bases are TGTGCCAGCAGTGAGCAGAAGAACACTGAAGCTTTCTTT.

At least ten counts were recorded for this clone. J is TRBJ1-6 and V is TRBV25-1, with D possibly matching TRBD1 (5 bases). This CDR3 region has 15 residues. The germline V gene has CDR1 MGHDK and CDR2 SYGVNS. Trimming removed 3 bases at V and 8 bases at J, with 14 bases between. CDR3 loop: CASSDPGFFDSPLHF. The DNA for the CDR3 is TGTGCCAGCAGTGACCCAGGGTTCTTCGATTCACCCCTCCACTTT.

This clone occurred many times. The rearrangement uses TRBV5-6 and TRBJ2-7; a possible D gene is TRBD1 (5 bases). The CDR3 length is 13 residues. Germline CDR1 is SGHDT and CDR2 is YYEEEE. V dropped 4 bases and J dropped 3 bases, with 11 bases sitting between them. The DNA for the CDR3 is TGTGCCAGCAGCCTAGTAGACAGCTACGAGCAGTACTTC. Translation gives CASSLVDSYEQYF.

This clone is termed medium-sized. This chain joins TRBV9 and TRBJ2-2, with TRBD1 identical over 9 bases. The CDR3 loop spans 14 amino acids. Per the germline V gene, CDR1 is SGDLS and CDR2 is YYNGEE. V shed 1 base and J 6 bases; nucleotides not matched to a gene: 1. Written as DNA, the CDR3 is TGTGCCAGCAGCGTAACAGGGGGCTCCGGGGAGCTGTTTTTT. Its protein is CASSVTGGSGELFF.

In its sample, this clone ranks as medium-sized. The V call is TRBV2, the J call TRBJ1-2, with D possibly TRBD1 on 5 matching bases. This CDR3 spans 12 amino acids. Trimming took 1 base from V and 7 from J, leaving 7 bases between them. The germline CDR1 and CDR2 sequences are SNHLY and FYNNEI. The chain's CDR3 is CASSEDRGGYTF. CDR3 in DNA: TGTGCCAGCAGTGAAGATAGGGGTGGCTACACCTTC.

This clone has at least ten counts. V is TRBV7-2 and J is TRBJ1-3, with D unresolved. This CDR3 comprises 12 residues. CDR1 is SGHTA, CDR2 FQGNSA, per germline. In nucleotides, the CDR3 is TGTGCTATCCAGTCTCTGGGAAACACCATATATTTT. Protein product: CAIQSLGNTIYF.

This clone came up many times. V gene TRBV5-1 combines with J gene TRBJ2-3, with TRBD2 as a possible D gene (7 bases). From germline, CDR1 is SGHRS and CDR2 YFSETQ. V lost 4 bases to trimming and J lost 0 bases, with 18 bases between them. This CDR3 contains 17 residues. The CDR3 spells CASSMGASGASTDTQYF. As DNA, the CDR3 is TGCGCCAGCAGCATGGGGGCTAGCGGCGCTAGCACAGATACGCAGTATTTT.

This clone was found many times. The rearrangement uses TRBV5-6 and TRBJ1-5; D unresolved. With 3 bases removed from V and 6 bases from J, the gap between germline ends came to 10 bases. The CDR3 runs 13 residues. The V gene's germline CDR1 is SGHDT and CDR2 YYEEEE. CDR3: CASSSGNAQPQHF. CDR3 DNA sequence: TGTGCCAGCAGCTCAGGAAACGCTCAGCCCCAGCATTTT.

The chain links TRBV20-1 to TRBJ1-5, with D perhaps TRBD1 (6 bases). This CDR3 comprises 11 residues. Germline V lookup: CDR1 DFQATT, CDR2 SNEGSKA (reference sequence). V gave up 6 bases and J gave up 12 bases, with 15 bases separating them. The CDR3 region is CSATGTPVQHF. The CDR3 bases are TGCAGTGCCACCGGGACACCGGTCCAGCATTTT.

The sample holds many counts of this clone. CDR3 loop: CASSWGAVPSSYEQYF. The DNA for the CDR3 is TGCGCCAGCAGCTGGGGAGCGGTCCCGAGCTCCTACGAGCAGTACTTC. The chain employs TRBV5-1 and TRBJ2-7; possibly TRBD2 for D (5 bases). V lost 3 bases to trimming and J lost 0 bases, with 16 bases between them. The CDR3 runs to 16 residues. CDR1 SGHRS and CDR2 YFSETQ come from the germline V gene.

At least ten counts were recorded for this clone. This chain links TRBV28 with TRBJ2-4; D perhaps matches TRBD2 (7 bases). CDR3 size: 17 residues. CDR1 is MDHEN and CDR2 is SYDVKM in the germline V gene. V was trimmed by 6 bases and J by 2 bases, leaving 20 bases between them. The CDR3 DNA sequence: TGTGCCAGCAGCCCCGCGGGCCGGGGGGCAACCAAAAACATTCAGTACTTC. It yields the protein CASSPAGRGATKNIQYF.

The chain has TRBV28 and TRBJ2-7, with TRBD2 as a possible D gene (5 bases). The CDR3 contains 17 residues. Trimming cost V 6 bases and J 0 bases, with 21 bases left between them. Germline V gene lookup returns CDR1 MDHEN and CDR2 SYDVKM. For the CDR3, the DNA is TGTGCCAGCAGAGTTATGGGCGGGTCTCTAAACTCCTACGAGCAGTACTTC. Protein: CASRVMGGSLNSYEQYF.

This clone is medium-sized. The chain has TRBV11-3 and TRBJ1-3; unclear D gene. Trimming removed 1 base from V and 0 bases from J, with 13 bases in between. Germline V gene sequence: CDR1 SGHNT, CDR2 YENEEA. CDR3 length equals 17 residues. This chain's CDR3 is CASSLVEVPSSGNTIYF. The CDR3 nucleotides read TGTGCCAGCAGCTTAGTTGAGGTCCCGAGCTCTGGAAACACCATATATTTT.

In this sample, this clone turned up many times. The genes are TRBV7-2 and TRBJ1-5; D not resolved. CDR1 and CDR2 from the germline V gene are SGHTA and FQGNSA. The V and J ends lost 5 bases and 0 bases respectively, with 11 bases between them. This CDR3 comprises 15 residues. For the CDR3, the DNA is TGTGCCAGCAGCGCCCGACTGGGTAGCAATCAGCCCCAGCATTTT. Its translation is CASSARLGSNQPQHF.

This clone turned up a few times. A much larger clone sits a single nucleotide away, making a read error possible. This chain joins TRBV5-1 and TRBJ2-1; TRBD1 is a possible D gene (5 bases). The germline V gene has CDR1 SGHRS and CDR2 YFSETQ. This CDR3 spans 17 amino acids. In DNA form, the CDR3 reads TGCGCCAGCAGATTAAACCCCAGGGTTATGGCCTACAATCAGCAGTTCTTC. Amino acid sequence: CASRLNPRVMAYNQQFF.

This clone was observed at least ten times. The chain has TRBV12-3 or TRBV12-4 and TRBJ2-1, with 12 nucleotides matching TRBD2. Trimming cost V 5 bases and J 10 bases; bases outside gene matches: 12. This CDR3 region has 16 residues. CDR3 region: CASSAVTSGSRREQFF. CDR3 bases: TGTGCCAGCAGTGCCGTGACTAGCGGGAGCCGTCGGGAGCAGTTCTTC.